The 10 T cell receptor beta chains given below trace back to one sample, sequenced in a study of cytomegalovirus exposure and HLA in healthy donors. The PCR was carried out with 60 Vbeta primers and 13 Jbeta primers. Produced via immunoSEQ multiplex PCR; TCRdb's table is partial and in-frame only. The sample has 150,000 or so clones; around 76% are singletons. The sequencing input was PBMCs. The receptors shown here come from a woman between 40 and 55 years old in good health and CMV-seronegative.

CDR3 residues: CASSVFRDSDTQYF. The CDR3 nucleotides are TGTGCCAGCAGTGTATTCAGGGATTCAGATACGCAGTATTTT. This sequence joins TRBV2 and TRBJ2-3; D is perhaps TRBD1 (5 bases). The CDR3 contains 14 residues. Trimming took off 4 bases at V and 4 bases at J, with 12 bases between the two ends. Germline V gives CDR1 SNHLY, CDR2 FYNNEI.

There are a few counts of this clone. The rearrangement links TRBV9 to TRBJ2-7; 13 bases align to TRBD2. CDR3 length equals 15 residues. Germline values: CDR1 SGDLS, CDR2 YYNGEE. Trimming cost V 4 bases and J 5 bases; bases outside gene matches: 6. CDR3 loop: CASSSSGLAGDEQYF. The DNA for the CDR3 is TGTGCCAGCAGCTCCTCCGGACTAGCGGGAGACGAGCAGTACTTC.

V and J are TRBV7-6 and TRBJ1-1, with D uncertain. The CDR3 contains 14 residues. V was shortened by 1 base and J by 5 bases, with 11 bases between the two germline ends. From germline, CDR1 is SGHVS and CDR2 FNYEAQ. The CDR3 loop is CASSLGGGRTEAFF. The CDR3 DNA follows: TGTGCCAGCAGCTTAGGGGGAGGACGAACTGAAGCTTTCTTT.

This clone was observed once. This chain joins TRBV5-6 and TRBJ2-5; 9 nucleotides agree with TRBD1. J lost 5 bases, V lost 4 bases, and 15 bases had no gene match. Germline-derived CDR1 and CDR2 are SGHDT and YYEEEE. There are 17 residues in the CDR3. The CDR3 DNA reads TGTGCCAGCAGCACAGGGACAGGGAAAAGCACCCTGGAGACCCAGTACTTC. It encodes CASSTGTGKSTLETQYF. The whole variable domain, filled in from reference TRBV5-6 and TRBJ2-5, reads DAGVTQSPTHLIKTRGQQVTLRCSPKSGHDTVSWYQQALGQGPQFIFQYYEEEERQRGNFPDRFSGHQFPNYSSELNVNALLLGDSALYLCASSTGTGKSTLETQYFGPGTRLLVL.

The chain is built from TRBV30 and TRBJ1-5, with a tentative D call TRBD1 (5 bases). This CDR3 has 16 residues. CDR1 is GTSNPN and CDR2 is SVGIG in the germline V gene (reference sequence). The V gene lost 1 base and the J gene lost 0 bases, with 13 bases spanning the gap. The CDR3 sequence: CAWSDSGFYSNQPQHF. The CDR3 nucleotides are TGTGCCTGGAGTGACTCAGGGTTTTATAGCAATCAGCCCCAGCATTTT.

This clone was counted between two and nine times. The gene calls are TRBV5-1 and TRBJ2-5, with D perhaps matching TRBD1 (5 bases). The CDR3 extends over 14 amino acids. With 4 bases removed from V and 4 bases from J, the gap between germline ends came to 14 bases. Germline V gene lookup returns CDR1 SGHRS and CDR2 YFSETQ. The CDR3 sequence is CASSPQDTGETQYF. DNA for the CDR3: TGCGCCAGCAGCCCACAGGACACAGGAGAGACCCAGTACTTC.

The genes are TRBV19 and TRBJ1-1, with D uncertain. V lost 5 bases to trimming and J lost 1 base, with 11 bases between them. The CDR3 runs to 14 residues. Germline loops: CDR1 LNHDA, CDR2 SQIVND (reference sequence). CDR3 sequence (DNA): TGTGCCAGTAGTTATACGACTCGGAACACTGAAGCTTTCTTT. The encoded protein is CASSYTTRNTEAFF.

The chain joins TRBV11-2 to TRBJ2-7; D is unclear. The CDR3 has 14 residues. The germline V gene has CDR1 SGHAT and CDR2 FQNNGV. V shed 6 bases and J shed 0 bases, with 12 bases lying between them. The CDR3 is CASSSGSSSYEQYF. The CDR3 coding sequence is TGTGCCAGCAGTTCAGGTTCCAGCTCCTACGAGCAGTACTTC.

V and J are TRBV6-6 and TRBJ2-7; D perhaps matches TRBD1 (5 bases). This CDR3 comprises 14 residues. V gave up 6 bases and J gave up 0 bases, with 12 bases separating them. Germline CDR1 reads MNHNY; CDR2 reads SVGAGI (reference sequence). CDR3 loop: CASRFGHLSYEQYF. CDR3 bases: TGTGCCAGCAGATTCGGACACCTCTCCTACGAGCAGTACTTC.

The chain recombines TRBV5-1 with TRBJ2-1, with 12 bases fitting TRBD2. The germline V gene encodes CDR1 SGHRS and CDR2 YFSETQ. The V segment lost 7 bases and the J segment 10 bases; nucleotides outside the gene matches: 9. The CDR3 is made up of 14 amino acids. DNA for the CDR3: TGCGCCAGCTGGCCGCTAGCGGGAGGGGGGGAGCAGTTCTTC. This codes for CASWPLAGGGEQFF.